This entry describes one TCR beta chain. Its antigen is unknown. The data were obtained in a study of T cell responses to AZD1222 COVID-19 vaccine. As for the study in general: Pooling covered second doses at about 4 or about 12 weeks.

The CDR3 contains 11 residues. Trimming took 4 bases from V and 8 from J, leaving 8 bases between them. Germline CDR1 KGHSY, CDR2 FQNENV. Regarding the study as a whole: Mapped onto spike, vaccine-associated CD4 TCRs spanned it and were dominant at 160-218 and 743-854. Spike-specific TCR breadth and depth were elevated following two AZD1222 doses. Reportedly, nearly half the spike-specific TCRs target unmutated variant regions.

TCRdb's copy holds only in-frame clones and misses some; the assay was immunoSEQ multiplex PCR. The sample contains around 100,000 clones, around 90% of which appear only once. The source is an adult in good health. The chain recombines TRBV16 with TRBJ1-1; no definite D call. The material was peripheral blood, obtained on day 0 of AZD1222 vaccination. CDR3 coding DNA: TGTGCCAGCAGCCGTGAAGCAGAAGCTTTCTTT. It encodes CASSREAEAFF.